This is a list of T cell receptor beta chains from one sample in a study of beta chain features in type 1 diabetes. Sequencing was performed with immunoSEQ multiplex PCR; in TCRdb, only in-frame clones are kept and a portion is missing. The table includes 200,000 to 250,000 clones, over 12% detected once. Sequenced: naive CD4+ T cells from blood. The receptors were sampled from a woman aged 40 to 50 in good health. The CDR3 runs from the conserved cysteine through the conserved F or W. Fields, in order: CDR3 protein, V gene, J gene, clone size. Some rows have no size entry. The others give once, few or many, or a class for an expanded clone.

CDR3aa: CASSVDGVYTEAFF
v_gene: TRBV25-1
j_gene: TRBJ1-1
abundance: few

CDR3aa: CASNFRNDSPLHF
v_gene: TRBV9
j_gene: TRBJ1-6
abundance: NA

CDR3aa: CASSQEAGYSPLHF
v_gene: TRBV7-9
j_gene: TRBJ1-6
abundance: NA

CDR3aa: CASSYSSGDTEAFF
v_gene: TRBV6-5
j_gene: TRBJ1-1
abundance: few

CDR3aa: CASSEHRGGTEAFF
v_gene: TRBV2
j_gene: TRBJ1-1
abundance: NA

CDR3aa: CAISVPGQIGGYTF
v_gene: TRBV10-3
j_gene: TRBJ1-2
abundance: NA

CDR3aa: CASRQQGYEQFF
v_gene: TRBV6-5
j_gene: TRBJ2-1
abundance: few

CDR3aa: CASTSGPFNEKLFF
v_gene: TRBV6-1
j_gene: TRBJ1-4
abundance: NA

CDR3aa: CASSMRQAYNEQFF
v_gene: TRBV19
j_gene: TRBJ2-1
abundance: NA

CDR3aa: CASSELGLAGGYEQYF
v_gene: TRBV6-1
j_gene: TRBJ2-7
abundance: NA

CDR3aa: CASSQDTGTEDEKLFF
v_gene: TRBV4-3
j_gene: TRBJ1-4
abundance: few

CDR3aa: CASSPWTSGKSYNEQFF
v_gene: TRBV9
j_gene: TRBJ2-1
abundance: few

CDR3aa: CASSPAPGPNSPLHF
v_gene: TRBV7-9
j_gene: TRBJ1-6
abundance: NA

CDR3aa: CASSLRRGTSTDTQYF
v_gene: TRBV7-9
j_gene: TRBJ2-3
abundance: NA

CDR3aa: CASSVRDRIQETQYF
v_gene: TRBV9
j_gene: TRBJ2-5
abundance: NA

CDR3aa: CSANGGRSPYEQYF
v_gene: TRBV29-1
j_gene: TRBJ2-7
abundance: NA

CDR3aa: CASSLDRTSGGWYEQYF
v_gene: TRBV5-6
j_gene: TRBJ2-7
abundance: few

CDR3aa: CASLGQRGATDTQYF
v_gene: TRBV7-2
j_gene: TRBJ2-3
abundance: NA

CDR3aa: CASSGPGSGANVLTF
v_gene: TRBV25-1
j_gene: TRBJ2-6
abundance: many

CDR3aa: CASSGQGVSDEQYF
v_gene: TRBV5-8
j_gene: TRBJ2-7
abundance: NA

CDR3aa: CASSPDRVNTEAFF
v_gene: TRBV18
j_gene: TRBJ1-1
abundance: few

CDR3aa: CSVVYQDTEAFF
v_gene: TRBV29-1
j_gene: TRBJ1-1
abundance: NA

CDR3aa: CASSPAGTSSYNEQFF
v_gene: TRBV4-2
j_gene: TRBJ2-1
abundance: few

CDR3aa: CSVSGTGLSGANVLTF
v_gene: TRBV29-1
j_gene: TRBJ2-6
abundance: many

CDR3aa: CASGSGKGVRQPQHF
v_gene: TRBV27
j_gene: TRBJ1-5
abundance: NA

CDR3aa: CASSLGPYATNEKLFF
v_gene: TRBV5-6
j_gene: TRBJ1-4
abundance: NA

CDR3aa: CASSYSRRRGTEAFF
v_gene: TRBV6-5
j_gene: TRBJ1-1
abundance: NA

CDR3aa: CASSLTGEDGYTF
v_gene: TRBV19
j_gene: TRBJ1-2
abundance: NA

CDR3aa: CAISENALGGADSPLHF
v_gene: TRBV10-3
j_gene: TRBJ1-6
abundance: few

CDR3aa: CASSLGTGWGKQYF
v_gene: TRBV7-2
j_gene: TRBJ2-7
abundance: NA

CDR3aa: CASSIGGDRGRQPQHF
v_gene: TRBV19
j_gene: TRBJ1-5
abundance: few

CDR3aa: CSVGGGDWGETQYF
v_gene: TRBV29-1
j_gene: TRBJ2-5
abundance: few

CDR3aa: CASMPPVDEQFF
v_gene: TRBV11-2
j_gene: TRBJ2-1
abundance: NA

CDR3aa: CASRQGRPREKLFF
v_gene: TRBV6-5
j_gene: TRBJ1-4
abundance: once

CDR3aa: CASSRGVPETQYF
v_gene: TRBV7-6
j_gene: TRBJ2-5
abundance: NA

CDR3aa: CSVETERDNEQFF
v_gene: TRBV29-1
j_gene: TRBJ2-1
abundance: NA

CDR3aa: CASSDTGPYGYTF
v_gene: TRBV2
j_gene: TRBJ1-2
abundance: NA

CDR3aa: CASSAGTGGGDTQYF
v_gene: TRBV6-4
j_gene: TRBJ2-3
abundance: NA

CDR3aa: CASSQGARGEKLFF
v_gene: TRBV4-2
j_gene: TRBJ1-4
abundance: NA

CDR3aa: CASSLSQNTEAFF
v_gene: TRBV5-1
j_gene: TRBJ1-1
abundance: few

CDR3aa: CASRETGGDHQPQHF
v_gene: TRBV6-5
j_gene: TRBJ1-5
abundance: once